The T cell receptor (beta chain) under discussion was sequenced for a study of T cells in Graves' hyperthyroidism and ophthalmopathy (dated by TCRdb to about 2019). The study in broad terms: Peripheral blood was sampled at the time of initial diagnosis, prior to any treatment. TCR V-J signatures able to tell the groups apart were searched for in a discovery cohort of 100 patients, of whom more than 40 had Graves' ophthalmopathy and roughly 57 had stable Graves' hyperthyroidism. Prospective prediction of ophthalmopathy was tested in an independent validation cohort consisting of 18 to 20 hyperthyroidism patients and some 17 patients who later progressed to ophthalmopathy. The 95 to 100 discovery patients were divided at random into training and test sets in a 7:3 ratio. In addition, the study compared T-cell repertoires in thyroid tissue and in blood from several Graves' hyperthyroidism patients. After sampling, hyperthyroidism patients received methimazole starting at 30 mg daily, and ophthalmopathy patients received high-dose intravenous methylprednisolone. TCR Vbeta CDR3 sequencing of roughly 140 peripheral blood samples (under 45 ophthalmopathy, some 75 hyperthyroidism and roughly 17 progressor patients) is reported in the paper.

This clonotype was observed many times. Which antigen it targets is not known. Base qualities are missing; no much larger clone stands one base away. Hyperthyroidism patients were newly diagnosed, had a disease duration of under 2 months, and were aged 18 to 65 years. Exclusion was applied to patients with uncontrolled infections, other autoimmune diseases, pregnancy or lactation. Diagnoses were based on clinical symptoms, serum thyroxine and TRAb, thyroid ultrasound and orbital computed tomography. Blood from progressor patients was drawn when they were first diagnosed with hyperthyroidism, before any ophthalmopathy symptoms appeared. PBMCs were isolated from around 10 ml of fresh peripheral blood by Ficoll-Paque density gradient centrifugation. Progressor patients were first diagnosed with Graves' hyperthyroidism and then developed ophthalmopathy during follow-up. Trizol reagent was used to extract total RNA, and RNA quality was then checked on an Agilent 2100 Bioanalyzer.

The CDR3 contains 17 residues, cysteine and phenylalanine counted. Only the CDR3 portion is preserved as DNA: 51 bases, with reading frame beginning at the first base. Cut back by 3 bases and 4 bases, the V and J ends lie 18 bases apart. The germline V gene encodes CDR1 MGHRA and CDR2 YSYEKL. The research as a whole found: In validation, the model predicted progression to ophthalmopathy a median of about 6.8 months before onset, with about 64% sensitivity and 72.22% specificity. Sample size was not statistically predetermined, and blinding of investigators to group allocation was not performed. A 13 V-J signature model separated ophthalmopathy from stable hyperthyroidism, with around 91% sensitivity and 81.08% specificity in cross-validation and 80%/75% in testing. Most expanded thyroid clonotypes (frequency above 0.001) were also detected in blood, suggesting blood repertoires may reflect thyroid immune responses.

The TCR beta CDR3 regions were amplified from RNA transcripts. A first-round RT-PCR of the TCR CDR3 used the HTBI primer set with the Qiagen OneStep RT-PCR kit. The libraries were constructed in a second round of multiplex PCR and then size-selected and purified. Sequencing of the libraries was done on an Illumina HiSeq2000 using paired-end 100 bp reads. As for the original processing: SOAPnuke was used to process the raw data, with reads discarded if the reads contained adapters or uncalled bases, had a mean Phred below 15, or lacked an exact constant-primer or identifier match. High-quality paired reads were merged with COPE v1.2.5, and unique nucleotide sequences were defined as clonotypes. MiTCR v1.1 was used to align the clonotypes against IMGT TRBV, TRBD and TRBJ reference segments. The analysis included only V-J combinations with a frequency above 0.0001, which together covered more than 99% of the repertoires. The TCS score was defined as the ratio of F50 (clonal expansion) to E x V (chaos), calculated using BLOSUM62-based TCRdist between CDR3 peptides within each V-J. Welch's t-statistics and random forest reduced fewer than 600 V-J features to fewer than 15, which were used in a naive Bayes classifier (R e1071). The public reads were reprocessed in TCRdb via fastp at Q25 and MiXCR, keeping in-frame beta chains. Under each unique CDR3 protein, matching rows form one entry showing the most common genes and DNA. Here the V and J calls rest on TCRdb's processing, not on the authors' analysis. The sample data list more than 350,000 distinct CDR3 sequences, and approximately 18% of these were observed just once. The ten biggest clones cover around 35% of the sample.

The sample consisted of blood. This chain is built from TRBV4-1 and TRBJ1-4; TRBD1 is a weak D gene call, 5 bases matching. This receptor was taken from a woman in her twenties or thirties with Graves' hyperthyroidism that later progressed to Graves' ophthalmopathy. DNA sequence: TGCGCCAGCAGCCAGTCTCTACAGGCAATTAGTAATGAAAAACTGTTTTTT. Translated, this gives CASSQSLQAISNEKLFF.